This T cell receptor (beta chain) was captured by sequencing in a study of T cells in Graves' hyperthyroidism and ophthalmopathy. The junction had 5 bases not matched to a gene; V was cut back by 5 bases and J by 4 bases. The CDR3 is 14 amino acids. Germline V gives CDR1 SEHNR, CDR2 FQNEAQ (reference sequence). This clonotype occurred many times. TCR beta CDR3 regions were amplified from RNA. First-round RT-PCR with HTBI primers amplified the TCR CDR3 region. TCRdb itself ran the multiplex PCR reads through MiXCR, one entry per CDR3 protein. Of roughly 160,000 distinct CDR3 sequences listed, about 9.4% are singletons. Used for diagnoses were clinical symptoms, serum thyroxine and TRAb, thyroid ultrasound and orbital computed tomography. The blood specimen was taken at initial hyperthyroidism diagnosis, before any ophthalmopathy symptoms. Out of 10 ml of fresh peripheral blood came the PBMCs.

The source material was blood. The chain couples TRBV7-9 to TRBJ1-5, with 7 bases that match TRBD1. This TCR was sampled from a woman in her late teens or twenties with Graves' hyperthyroidism that later progressed to Graves' ophthalmopathy. CDR3 nucleotide sequence: TGTGCCAGCAGCAGTCGGGACAGTAATCAGCCCCAGCATTTT. This translates into CASSSRDSNQPQHF.